This entry describes one T cell receptor beta chain. The repertoire was sequenced with immunoSEQ multiplex PCR; TCRdb's copy has only in-frame clones and lacks some. The data show around 2,000,000 clones, more than 85% seen once. Only CD45RO-negative cells positively selected for CCR7 counted as naive CD8 cells, so terminally differentiated effector memory CD45RA+ cells were excluded. This record comes from a study of shared clonotypes between healthy human individuals. Sequencing used naive CD8+ T cells from PBMCs. This TCR came from a man aged 18 to 30 in good health. Some clones in this sample may be carry-over from other donors' samples.

The CDR3 DNA follows: TGTGCCAGCAGTTCCTGGGACAGAAACACTGAAGCTTTCTTT. It is translated as CASSSWDRNTEAFF. V is TRBV27 and J is TRBJ1-1, with 7 positions matching TRBD1. The junction had 4 bases not matched to a gene; V was cut back by 4 bases and J by 2 bases. The germline V gene has CDR1 MNHEY and CDR2 SMNVEV (reference sequence). The CDR3 is made up of 14 amino acids.